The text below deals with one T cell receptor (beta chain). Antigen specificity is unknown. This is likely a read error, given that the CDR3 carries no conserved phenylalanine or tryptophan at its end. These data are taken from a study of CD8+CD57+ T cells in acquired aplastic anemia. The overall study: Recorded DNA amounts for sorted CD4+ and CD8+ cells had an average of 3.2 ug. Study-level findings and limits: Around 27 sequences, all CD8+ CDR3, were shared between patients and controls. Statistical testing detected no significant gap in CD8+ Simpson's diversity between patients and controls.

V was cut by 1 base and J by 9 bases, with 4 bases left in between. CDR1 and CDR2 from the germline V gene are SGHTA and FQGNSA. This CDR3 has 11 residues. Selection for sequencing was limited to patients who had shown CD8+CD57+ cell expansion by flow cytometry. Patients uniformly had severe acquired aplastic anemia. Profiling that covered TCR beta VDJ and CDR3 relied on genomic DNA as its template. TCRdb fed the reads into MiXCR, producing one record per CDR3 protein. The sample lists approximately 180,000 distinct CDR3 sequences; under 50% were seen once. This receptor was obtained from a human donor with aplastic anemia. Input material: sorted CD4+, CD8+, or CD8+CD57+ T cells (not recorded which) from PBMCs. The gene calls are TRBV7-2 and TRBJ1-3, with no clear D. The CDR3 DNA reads TGTGCCAGCAGCTTAGTGGGCACCATATATTCT. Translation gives CASSLVGTIYS.